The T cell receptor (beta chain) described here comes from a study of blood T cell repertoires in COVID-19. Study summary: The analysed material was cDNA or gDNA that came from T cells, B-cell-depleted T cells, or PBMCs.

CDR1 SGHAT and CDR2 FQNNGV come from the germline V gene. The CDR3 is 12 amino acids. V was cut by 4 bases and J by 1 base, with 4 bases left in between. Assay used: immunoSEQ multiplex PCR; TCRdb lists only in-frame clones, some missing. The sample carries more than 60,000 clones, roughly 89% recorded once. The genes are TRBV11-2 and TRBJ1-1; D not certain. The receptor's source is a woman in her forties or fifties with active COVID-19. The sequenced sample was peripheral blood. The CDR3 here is CASSSGNTEAFF. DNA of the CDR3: TGTGCCAGCAGCTCAGGGAACACTGAAGCTTTCTTT.